This T cell receptor beta chain was sequenced in a study of cytomegalovirus exposure and HLA in healthy donors. Turning to the study itself: Early released data comprised around 80 million unique TCRs from HLA-typed donors.

Researchers ran the PCR with 60 Vbeta and 13 Jbeta primers. Measured with immunoSEQ multiplex PCR; TCRdb has only the in-frame clones, and not every one. The sample holds some 190,000 clones, more than 65% seen once. This clone was picked up a small number of times. Its target is unknown. Findings and limits, study-wide: Presence/absence comparisons presumed near-even sequencing depth among donors.

V lost 2 bases and J lost 3, with 10 bases in between. CDR1 MNHNY and CDR2 SVGAGI come from the germline V gene (reference sequence). The CDR3 consists of 14 residues. The gene calls are TRBV6-6 and TRBJ1-2, with D possibly being TRBD1 (6 bases). This sequence originates from a female donor in good health and CMV-seronegative. The sequencing sample was made of PBMCs. The CDR3 loop reads CASSYVQGDYGYTF. In nucleotides, the CDR3 is TGTGCCAGCAGTTACGTACAGGGTGACTATGGCTACACCTTC.